The rows below give T cell receptor beta chains drawn from one sample of a study of T cell responses to AZD1222 COVID-19 vaccine. Sequencing was performed with immunoSEQ multiplex PCR; in TCRdb, only in-frame clones are kept and a portion is missing. Among about 140,000 clones listed, around 91% were seen once. The source was peripheral blood, collected 28 days after the second AZD1222 dose. Receptors were obtained from an adult who received the AZD1222 COVID-19 vaccine. Both conserved end residues are part of each CDR3. The D gene is left open where the match is weak. Not all rows give a size; the values are once, few, many and, for expanded clones, a class.

size	length	V	J	D	CDR3	DNA
NA	11	TRBV20-1	TRBJ2-3	TRBD1	CSFRGQERQYF	TGCAGTTTTAGGGGACAGGAAAGGCAGTATTTT
NA	15	TRBV5-4	TRBJ1-1	TRBD1	CASSAQGIMNTEAFF	TGTGCCAGCAGCGCACAGGGGATAATGAACACTGAAGCTTTCTTT
NA	14	TRBV6-5	TRBJ1-2	NA	CASSYEVGNYGYTF	TGTGCCAGCAGTTACGAAGTCGGCAACTATGGCTACACCTTC
NA	15	TRBV2	TRBJ1-5	NA	CASSDGQGKNQPQHF	TGTGCCAGCAGTGACGGGCAGGGTAAGAATCAGCCCCAGCATTTT
NA	14	TRBV5-4	TRBJ2-3	NA	CASSLGSSTDTQYF	TGTGCCAGCAGCTTGGGCAGTTCCACAGATACGCAGTATTTT
NA	12	TRBV12-3/TRBV12-4	TRBJ1-5	NA	CASSLRDQPQHF	TGTGCCAGCAGTTTAAGGGACCAGCCCCAGCATTTT
NA	13	TRBV10-2	TRBJ2-1	NA	CASSEGRSGEQFF	TGCGCCAGCAGTGAGGGCAGGAGTGGAGAGCAGTTCTTC
NA	15	TRBV5-1	TRBJ1-1	NA	CASRGEGGLNTEAFF	TGCGCCAGCAGGGGGGAGGGAGGGTTGAACACTGAAGCTTTCTTT
NA	13	TRBV10-2	TRBJ2-2	NA	CASRSIDTGELFF	TGCGCCAGCAGGAGTATTGACACCGGGGAGCTGTTTTTT
NA	13	TRBV6-4	TRBJ1-4	TRBD1	CATSTGSNEKLFF	TGTGCCACTTCGACAGGGTCTAATGAAAAACTGTTTTTT
NA	16	TRBV4-1	TRBJ2-1	NA	CASSQVNLMVYNEQFF	TGCGCCAGCAGCCAAGTAAACCTAATGGTCTACAATGAGCAGTTCTTC
NA	16	TRBV18	TRBJ2-3	TRBD2	CASLPQTSGRADTQYF	TGTGCCAGCCTACCTCAGACTAGCGGGAGGGCAGATACGCAGTATTTT
NA	12	TRBV6-1	TRBJ2-5	NA	CASSDTGWTQYF	TGTGCCAGCAGTGACACAGGGTGGACCCAGTACTTC
medium-sized	14	TRBV6-6	TRBJ1-3	TRBD1	CASSYSTGGNTIYF	TGTGCCAGCAGTTACTCGACAGGGGGAAACACCATATATTTT
NA	13	TRBV3-1/TRBV3-2	TRBJ1-1	TRBD1	CASSPIRGTEAFF	TGTGCCAGCAGTCCCATCAGGGGGACTGAAGCTTTCTTT
NA	15	TRBV5-6	TRBJ1-3	TRBD1	CASSFTTGRGNTIYF	TGTGCCAGCAGCTTTACGACAGGGCGCGGAAACACCATATATTTT
NA	15	TRBV19	TRBJ2-4	NA	CASSLVGERGNIQYF	TGTGCCAGTAGTCTAGTGGGAGAGAGGGGAAACATTCAGTACTTC
NA	16	TRBV18	TRBJ2-2	NA	CASSPGRGRNTGELFF	TGTGCCAGCTCACCTGGCCGGGGACGGAACACCGGGGAGCTGTTTTTT
NA	13	TRBV29-1	TRBJ1-3	NA	CSVPGRSGNTIYF	TGCAGCGTGCCCGGGCGCTCTGGAAACACCATATATTTT
NA	13	TRBV30	TRBJ1-1	NA	CAWSDFGTSEAFF	TGTGCCTGGAGCGACTTTGGGACTTCTGAAGCTTTCTTT
NA	15	TRBV11-2	TRBJ2-2	TRBD1	CASSLGGGGTGELFF	TGTGCCAGCAGCTTAGGAGGGGGCGGGACCGGGGAGCTGTTTTTT
once	11	TRBV6-2/TRBV6-3	TRBJ1-2	NA	CASSYIRGYTF	TGTGCCAGCAGTTACATTCGAGGCTACACCTTC
NA	16	TRBV9	TRBJ1-3	NA	CASSERRGISGNTIYF	TGTGCCAGCAGCGAGCGGAGGGGGATCTCTGGAAACACCATATATTTT
NA	15	TRBV9	TRBJ2-2	NA	CASSVGGANTGELFF	TGTGCCAGCAGCGTAGGGGGGGCTAACACCGGGGAGCTGTTTTTT
NA	17	TRBV28	TRBJ1-5	NA	CASSFSDLRVPHGPQHF	TGTGCCAGCAGTTTCTCCGACCTACGGGTACCTCATGGGCCCCAGCATTTT
NA	13	TRBV5-4	TRBJ2-5	NA	CASSFGSQETQYF	TGTGCCAGCAGCTTCGGGTCACAAGAGACCCAGTACTTC
NA	15	TRBV7-3	TRBJ1-1	NA	CASSLTSQGNTEAFF	TGTGCCAGCAGCTTAACGTCACAGGGAAACACTGAAGCTTTCTTT
NA	13	TRBV4-2	TRBJ1-2	NA	CASSQDKRQRYTF	TGTGCCAGCAGCCAAGATAAGAGGCAGCGCTACACCTTC